This TCR beta chain was documented in a study of blood T cells in healthy people across ages. In its sample, this clonotype was seen a few times. Its matching antigen is unknown. Study findings and constraints: A strong correlation was seen between TCR beta diversity and naive T cell percentage.

CDR1 SGHTA and CDR2 FQGNSA come from the germline V gene. The CDR3 runs 13 residues. Between the trimmed V and J ends, which lost 1 base and 8 bases, there was a span of 9 bases. Every donor contributed about 10 milliliters of peripheral blood by blood draw. Primed by a sample-barcoded 5' primer and a J-beta primer mix, a second PCR proceeded for about 7 to 11 cycles. From each sample, at least 2.5 million paired-end reads containing CDR3 were obtained. TCRdb recomputed calls from the 5' RACE reads with MiXCR, one row per CDR3 protein. Of about 1,600,000 distinct CDR3 sequences in the sample, approximately 40% were seen once.

The material sequenced was blood. The TCR comes from a woman aged 18-30 years in good health. This sequence joins TRBV7-2 and TRBJ2-1; D is ambiguous. The CDR3 is CASSLVERDEQFF. In nucleotides, the CDR3 is TGTGCCAGCAGCTTAGTAGAAAGGGATGAGCAGTTCTTC.